Sequencing of this TCR beta chain was carried out in a study of OX40 agonist ivuxolimab in advanced cancers. Deletions cut 8 bases from V and 4 bases from J, with 17 bases between. This CDR3 spans 15 amino acids. The germline CDR1 and CDR2 sequences are MRHNA and SNTAGT. Clones were sequenced by immunoSEQ multiplex PCR, and TCRdb holds only the in-frame ones, with some missing. The sample consists of 50,000 to 65,000 clones, 81% of them appearing once. The sequence came from an adult with an advanced solid tumor such as melanoma, head and neck, liver or kidney cancer. The sample was CD4+ or CD8+ T cells sorted from blood, taken in a trial of the OX40 agonist ivuxolimab. This chain connects TRBV6-4 to TRBJ2-2; weak D call: TRBD2 (6 bases). CDR3 residues: CASSRDSTTTGELFF. The CDR3 DNA follows: TGTGCCAGCTCCCGGGACTCTACTACCACCGGGGAGCTGTTTTTT.